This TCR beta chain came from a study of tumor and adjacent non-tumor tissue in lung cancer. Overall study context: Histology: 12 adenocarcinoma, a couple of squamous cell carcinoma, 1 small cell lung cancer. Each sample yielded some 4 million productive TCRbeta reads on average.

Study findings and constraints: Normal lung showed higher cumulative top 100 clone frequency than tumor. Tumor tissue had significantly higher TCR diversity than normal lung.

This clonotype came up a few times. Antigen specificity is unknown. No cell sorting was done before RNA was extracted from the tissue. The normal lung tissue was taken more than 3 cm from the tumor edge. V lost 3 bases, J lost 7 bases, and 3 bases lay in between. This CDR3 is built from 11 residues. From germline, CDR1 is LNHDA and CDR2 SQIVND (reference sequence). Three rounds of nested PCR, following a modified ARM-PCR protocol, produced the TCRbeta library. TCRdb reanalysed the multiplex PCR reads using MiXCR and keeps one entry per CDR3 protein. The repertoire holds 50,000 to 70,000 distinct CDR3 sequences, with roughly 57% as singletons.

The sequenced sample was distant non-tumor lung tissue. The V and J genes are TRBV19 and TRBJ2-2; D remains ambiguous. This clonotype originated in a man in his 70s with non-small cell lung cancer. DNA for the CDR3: TGTGCCAGTAGTATTCTCGGGGAGCTGTTTTTT. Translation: CASSILGELFF.